Following are 7 T cell receptor beta chains from one sample sequenced in a study of T cell changes during pregnancy in multiple sclerosis. TCRdb's table, derived via immunoSEQ multiplex PCR, lists solely in-frame clones and lacks some. The table includes 95,000 to 150,000 clones, approximately 93% detected once. Here the sequenced sample was peripheral blood, taken before pregnancy. Receptors originate from a female donor with multiple sclerosis, enrolled in a pregnancy study.

The gene calls are TRBV7-9 and TRBJ1-2; 7 positions match TRBD1. This CDR3 comprises 14 residues. The germline V gene has CDR1 SEHNR and CDR2 FQNEAQ (reference sequence). After removal of 2 bases from V and 5 bases from J, the junction contained 5 bases not matched to a gene. CDR3 DNA: TGTGCCAGCAGCTTAACCGGGACAGTTTATGGCTACACCTTC. It codes for CASSLTGTVYGYTF.

The rearrangement joins TRBV10-3 to TRBJ2-1, with 9 bases identical to TRBD2. Germline CDR1 is ENHRY and CDR2 is SYGVKD. The CDR3 is 13 residues long. Trimming removed 7 bases from V and 8 bases from J; junction bases left unmatched: 6. In nucleotides, the CDR3 is TGTGCCATCAAGGCGGGAGGGCATGATGAGCAGTTCTTC. This gives the protein CAIKAGGHDEQFF.

The chain links TRBV4-2 to TRBJ2-5, with a possible D match to TRBD2 (7 bases). The CDR3 runs 16 residues. The ends were cut back, 4 bases at V and 5 bases at J, with 20 bases in the middle. Germline V gives CDR1 LGHNA, CDR2 YNFKEQ. The DNA of the CDR3 is TGTGCCAGCAGCCCTGGGGGGGCGGGGGCGGTGGAGACCCAGTACTTC. This translates into CASSPGGAGAVETQYF.

Only one count was recorded for this clone. The chain couples TRBV19 to TRBJ2-3, with 10 bases aligning to TRBD1. J lost 1 base, V lost 4 bases, and 5 bases had no gene match. The germline V gene has CDR1 LNHDA and CDR2 SQIVND (reference sequence). This CDR3 comprises 16 residues. The CDR3 DNA is TGTGCCAGTAGTACGGAAGGGACAGGGGGCACAGATACGCAGTATTTT. Its translation: CASSTEGTGGTDTQYF.

This chain joins TRBV2 and TRBJ2-5, with 7 bases that match TRBD2. The germline V gene has CDR1 SNHLY and CDR2 FYNNEI. V lost 0 bases to trimming and J lost 0 bases; unmatched junction nucleotides: 4. The CDR3 runs 16 residues. The CDR3 nucleotides are TGTGCCAGCAGTGAAGCGCTCGGGGGGAACCAAGAGACCCAGTACTTC. It encodes CASSEALGGNQETQYF.

The chain uses TRBV19 and TRBJ2-7, with TRBD2 identical over 12 bases. The CDR3 length is 15 residues. V lost 3 bases and J lost 6; bases outside the gene matches: 6. Per the germline V gene, CDR1 is LNHDA and CDR2 is SQIVND (reference sequence). Written as DNA, the CDR3 is TGTGCCAGTAGTATCGGGTCTAGCGGGAGGGGCGAGCAGTACTTC. This encodes CASSIGSSGRGEQYF.

This rearrangement joins TRBV5-1 to TRBJ1-5; D is perhaps TRBD1 (5 bases). Germline V gene lookup returns CDR1 SGHRS and CDR2 YFSETQ. Trimming removed 2 bases at V and 1 base at J, with 13 bases between. The CDR3 spans 16 residues. Here the CDR3 DNA reads TGCGCCAGCAGCTTAGAGGCTCGGGGGAGCAATCAGCCCCAGCATTTT. As protein: CASSLEARGSNQPQHF.